This TCR beta chain was found in a study of blood T cell repertoires in COVID-19. In the study overall: Acute and convalescent COVID-19 specimens originated in the United States, Italy and Spain. In each case, the material was cDNA or gDNA derived from T cells, B-cell-depleted T cells, or PBMCs.

In the original analysis: Estimates of nucleated cell counts were drawn from the amplification of reference gene primers. TCRdb's copy holds only in-frame clones and misses some; the assay was immunoSEQ multiplex PCR. D and trimming come from the DNA, and the V and J calls and clone size come from that table. This sample has more than 150,000 clones, with around 82% found just once. Trimming cost V 3 bases and J 5 bases; bases outside gene matches: 9. This CDR3 is built from 16 residues. Germline lookup yields CDR1 SGHNT and CDR2 YYREEE (reference sequence). This clonotype was sampled from a woman of 80 years or more with acute or convalescent COVID-19. What was sequenced was peripheral blood. V gene TRBV5-4 combines with J gene TRBJ2-5, with 11 bases identical to TRBD2. The chain's CDR3 is CASSSRLAGWGETQYF. The CDR3 DNA is TGTGCCAGCAGCTCCCGACTAGCGGGGTGGGGCGAGACCCAGTACTTC. Drawing the rest from reference TRBV5-4 and TRBJ2-5, the complete variable domain is ETGVTQSPTHLIKTRGQQVTLRCSSQSGHNTVSWYQQALGQGPQFIFQYYREEENGRGNFPPRFSGLQFPNYSSELNVNALELDDSALYLCASSSRLAGWGETQYFGPGTRLLVL.